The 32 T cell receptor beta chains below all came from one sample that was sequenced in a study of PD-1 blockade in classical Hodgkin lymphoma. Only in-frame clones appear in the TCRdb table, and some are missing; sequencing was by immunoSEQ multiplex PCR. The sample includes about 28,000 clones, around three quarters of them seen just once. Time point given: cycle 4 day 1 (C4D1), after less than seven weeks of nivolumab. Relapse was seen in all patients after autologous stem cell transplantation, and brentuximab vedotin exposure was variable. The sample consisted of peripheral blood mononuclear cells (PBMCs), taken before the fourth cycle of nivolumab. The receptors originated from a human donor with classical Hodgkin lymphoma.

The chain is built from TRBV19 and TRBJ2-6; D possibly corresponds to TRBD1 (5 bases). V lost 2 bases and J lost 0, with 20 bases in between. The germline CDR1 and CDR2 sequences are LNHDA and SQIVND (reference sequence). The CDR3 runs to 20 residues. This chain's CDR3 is CASSIRWVGAGPSGANVLTF. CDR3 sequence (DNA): TGTGCCAGTAGTATAAGATGGGTAGGGGCAGGCCCCTCTGGGGCCAACGTCCTGACTTTC.

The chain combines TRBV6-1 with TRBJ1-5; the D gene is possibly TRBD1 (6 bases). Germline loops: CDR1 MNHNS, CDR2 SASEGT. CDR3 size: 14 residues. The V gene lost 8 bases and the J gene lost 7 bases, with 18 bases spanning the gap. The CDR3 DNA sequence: TGTGCCAGCTCAGGCGGGGGGCTGGGGCAGCCCCAGCATTTT. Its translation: CASSGGGLGQPQHF.

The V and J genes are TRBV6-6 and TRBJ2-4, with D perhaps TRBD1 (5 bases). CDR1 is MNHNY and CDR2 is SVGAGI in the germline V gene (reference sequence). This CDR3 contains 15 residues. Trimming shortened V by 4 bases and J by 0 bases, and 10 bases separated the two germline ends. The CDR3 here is CASSSAGLAKNIQYF. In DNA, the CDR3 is TGTGCCAGCAGTTCAGCAGGGCTAGCCAAAAACATTCAGTACTTC.

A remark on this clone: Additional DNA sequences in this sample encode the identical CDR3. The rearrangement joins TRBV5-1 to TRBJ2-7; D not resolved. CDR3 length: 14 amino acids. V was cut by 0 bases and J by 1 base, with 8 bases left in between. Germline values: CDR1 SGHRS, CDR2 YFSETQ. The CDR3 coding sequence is TGCGCCAGCAGCTTGGACCGAGCGTCCTACGAGCAGTACTTC. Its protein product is CASSLDRASYEQYF.

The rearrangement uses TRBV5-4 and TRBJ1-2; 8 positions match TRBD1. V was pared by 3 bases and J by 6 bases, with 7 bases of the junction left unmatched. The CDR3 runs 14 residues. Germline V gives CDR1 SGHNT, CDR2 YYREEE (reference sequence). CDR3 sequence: CASSYTQGEDGYTF. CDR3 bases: TGTGCCAGCAGCTATACACAGGGGGAGGATGGCTACACCTTC.

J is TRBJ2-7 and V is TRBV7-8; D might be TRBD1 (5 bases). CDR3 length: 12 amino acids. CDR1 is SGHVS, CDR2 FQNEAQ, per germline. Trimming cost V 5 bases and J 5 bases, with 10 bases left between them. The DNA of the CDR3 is TGTGCCAGCAGCCCCCAGGGCCACGAGCAGTACTTC. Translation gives CASSPQGHEQYF.

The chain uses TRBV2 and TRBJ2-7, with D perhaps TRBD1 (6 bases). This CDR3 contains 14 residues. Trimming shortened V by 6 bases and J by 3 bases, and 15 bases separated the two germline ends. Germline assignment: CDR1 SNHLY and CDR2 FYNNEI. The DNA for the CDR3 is TGTGCCAGCAGGGCAGGGGCGGCCCACTACGAGCAGTACTTC. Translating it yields CASRAGAAHYEQYF.

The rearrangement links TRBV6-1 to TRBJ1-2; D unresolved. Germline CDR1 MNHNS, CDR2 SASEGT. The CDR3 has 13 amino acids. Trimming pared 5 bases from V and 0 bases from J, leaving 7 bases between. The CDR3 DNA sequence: TGTGCCAGCAGTTTGGTCCCTAACTATGGCTACACCTTC. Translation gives CASSLVPNYGYTF.

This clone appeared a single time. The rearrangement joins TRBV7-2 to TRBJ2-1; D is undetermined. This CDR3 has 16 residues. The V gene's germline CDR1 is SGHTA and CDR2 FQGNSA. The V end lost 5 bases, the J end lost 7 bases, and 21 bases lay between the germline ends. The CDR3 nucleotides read TGTGCCAGCAGCGTAATCCGCGCCTACCTGGGAAATGAGCAGTTCTTC. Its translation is CASSVIRAYLGNEQFF. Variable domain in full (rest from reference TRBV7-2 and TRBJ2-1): GAGVSQSPSNKVTEKGKDVELRCDPISGHTALYWYRQSLGQGLEFLIYFQGNSAPDKSGLPSDRFSAERTGGSVSTLTIQRTQQEDSAVYLCASSVIRAYLGNEQFFGPGTRLTVL.

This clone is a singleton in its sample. The CDR3 sequence is CASSPWDRGLYTF. CDR3 coding DNA: TGTGCCAGCAGCCCGTGGGACAGGGGGCTCTACACCTTC. The chain combines TRBV7-2 with TRBJ1-2; 12 nucleotides match TRBD1. The CDR3 consists of 13 residues. Germline V gives CDR1 SGHTA, CDR2 FQGNSA. The trim removed 5 bases at V and 10 bases at J, leaving 5 bases unmatched.

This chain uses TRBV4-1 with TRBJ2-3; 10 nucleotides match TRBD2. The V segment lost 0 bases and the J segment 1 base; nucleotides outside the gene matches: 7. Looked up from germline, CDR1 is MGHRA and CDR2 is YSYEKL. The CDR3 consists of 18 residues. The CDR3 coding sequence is TGCGCCAGCAGCCAAGATCTCCTAGCGGGAGTGGGCACAGATACGCAGTATTTT. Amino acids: CASSQDLLAGVGTDTQYF.

CDR3 DNA: TGTGCCTGGGTGACGAGGACTAGTGTCCAAGTCAATGAGCAGTTCTTC. Encoded protein: CAWVTRTSVQVNEQFF. The rearrangement uses TRBV30 and TRBJ2-1; 7 bases match TRBD2. There are 16 residues in the CDR3. V dropped 5 bases and J dropped 6; count of bases not matched to a gene: 16. Germline-derived CDR1 and CDR2 are GTSNPN and SVGIG (reference sequence).

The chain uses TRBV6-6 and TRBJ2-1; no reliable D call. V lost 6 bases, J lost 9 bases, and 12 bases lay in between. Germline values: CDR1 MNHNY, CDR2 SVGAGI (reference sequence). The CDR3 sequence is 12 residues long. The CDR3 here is CASRRQLSEQFF. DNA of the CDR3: TGTGCCAGCAGGCGCCAGTTATCTGAGCAGTTCTTC.

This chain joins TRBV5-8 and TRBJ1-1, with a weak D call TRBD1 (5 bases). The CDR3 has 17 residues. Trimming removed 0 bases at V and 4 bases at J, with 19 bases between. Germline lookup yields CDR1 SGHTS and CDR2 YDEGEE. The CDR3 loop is CASSLGEGRLAGTEAFF. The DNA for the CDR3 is TGTGCCAGCAGCTTGGGTGAGGGGCGCTTAGCAGGCACTGAAGCTTTCTTT. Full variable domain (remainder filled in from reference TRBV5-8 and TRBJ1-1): EAGVTQSPTHLIKTRGQQATLRCSPISGHTSVYWYQQALGLGLQFLLWYDEGEERNRGNFPPRFSGRQFPNYSSELNVNALELEDSALYLCASSLGEGRLAGTEAFFGQGTRLTVV.

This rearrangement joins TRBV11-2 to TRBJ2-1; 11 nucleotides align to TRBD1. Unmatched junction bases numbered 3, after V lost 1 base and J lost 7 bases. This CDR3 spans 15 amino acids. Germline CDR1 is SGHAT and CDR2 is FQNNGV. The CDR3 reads CASSLAGQGENEQFF. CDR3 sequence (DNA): TGTGCCAGCAGCTTAGCGGGACAGGGGGAGAATGAGCAGTTCTTC.

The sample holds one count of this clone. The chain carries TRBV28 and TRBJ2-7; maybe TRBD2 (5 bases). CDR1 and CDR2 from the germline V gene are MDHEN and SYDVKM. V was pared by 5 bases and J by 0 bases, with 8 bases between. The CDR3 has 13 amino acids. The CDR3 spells CASSTTSSYEQYF. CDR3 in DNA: TGTGCCAGCAGTACTACTAGCTCCTACGAGCAGTACTTC. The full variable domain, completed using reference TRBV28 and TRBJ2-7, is DVKVTQSSRYLVKRTGEKVFLECVQDMDHENMFWYRQDPGLGLRLIYFSYDVKMKEKGDIPEGYSVSREKKERFSLILESASTNQTSMYLCASSTTSSYEQYFGPGTRLTVT.

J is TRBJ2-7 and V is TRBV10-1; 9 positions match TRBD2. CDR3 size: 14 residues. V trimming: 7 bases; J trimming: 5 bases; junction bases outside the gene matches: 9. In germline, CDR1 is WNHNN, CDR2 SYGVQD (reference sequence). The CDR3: CASIFAGGPHEQYF. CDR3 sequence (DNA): TGCGCCAGCATCTTCGCGGGAGGGCCCCACGAGCAGTACTTC.

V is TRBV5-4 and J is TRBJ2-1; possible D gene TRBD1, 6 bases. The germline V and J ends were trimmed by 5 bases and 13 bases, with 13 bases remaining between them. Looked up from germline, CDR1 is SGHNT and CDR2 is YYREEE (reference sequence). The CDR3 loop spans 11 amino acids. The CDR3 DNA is TGTGCCAGCAGTCTAAGGGACAACCAGTTCTTC. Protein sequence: CASSLRDNQFF. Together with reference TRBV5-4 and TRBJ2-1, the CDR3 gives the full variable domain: ETGVTQSPTHLIKTRGQQVTLRCSSQSGHNTVSWYQQALGQGPQFIFQYYREEENGRGNFPPRFSGLQFPNYSSELNVNALELDDSALYLCASSLRDNQFFGPGTRLTVL.

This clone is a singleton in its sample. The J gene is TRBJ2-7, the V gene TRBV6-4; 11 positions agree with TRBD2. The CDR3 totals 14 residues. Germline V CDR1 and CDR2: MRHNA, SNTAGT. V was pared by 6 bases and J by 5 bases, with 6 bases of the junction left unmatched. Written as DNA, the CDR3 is TGTGCCAGCAGCGCATCGACTAGCGGGGACGAGCAGTACTTC. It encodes CASSASTSGDEQYF.

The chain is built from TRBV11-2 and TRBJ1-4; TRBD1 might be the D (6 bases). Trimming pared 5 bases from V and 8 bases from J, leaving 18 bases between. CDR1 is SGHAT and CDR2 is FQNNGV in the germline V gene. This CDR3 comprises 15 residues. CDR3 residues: CASSEQQGPREKLFF. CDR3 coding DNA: TGTGCCAGCAGCGAACAACAGGGACCGCGAGAAAAACTGTTTTTT.

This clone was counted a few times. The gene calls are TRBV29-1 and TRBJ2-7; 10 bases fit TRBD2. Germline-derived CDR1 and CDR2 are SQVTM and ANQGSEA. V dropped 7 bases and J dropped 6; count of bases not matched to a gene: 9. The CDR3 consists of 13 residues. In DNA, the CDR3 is TGCAGCGCCTTCGGCCTAGCGGGAGTCGAGCAGTACTTC. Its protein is CSAFGLAGVEQYF.

CDR3 DNA: TGTGCCAGTAGTCCCGACAGGGGCAATCAGCCCCAGCATTTT. Residues: CASSPDRGNQPQHF. This chain uses TRBV19 with TRBJ1-5; 7 bases are shared with TRBD1. The V gene's germline CDR1 is LNHDA and CDR2 SQIVND (reference sequence). The J segment lost 2 bases and the V segment lost 5 bases, leaving 3 bases of the junction unmatched. The CDR3 is 14 residues long.

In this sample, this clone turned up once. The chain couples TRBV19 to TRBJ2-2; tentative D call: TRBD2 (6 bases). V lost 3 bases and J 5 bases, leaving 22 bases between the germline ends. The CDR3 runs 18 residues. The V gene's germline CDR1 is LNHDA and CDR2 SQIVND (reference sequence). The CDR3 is CASSMRTGVSGGTGELFF. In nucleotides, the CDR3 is TGTGCCAGTAGTATGAGAACGGGGGTGAGCGGAGGGACCGGGGAGCTGTTTTTT.

The CDR3 DNA reads as TGTGCCAGCAGTGAATTAACCGCGTCCGGTGGCTACACCTTC. Translated, it gives CASSELTASGGYTF. The J gene is TRBJ1-2, the V gene TRBV6-1; D unresolved. The V gene's germline CDR1 is MNHNS and CDR2 SASEGT. V was cut by 2 bases and J by 7 bases, with 14 bases left in between. The CDR3 runs 14 residues.

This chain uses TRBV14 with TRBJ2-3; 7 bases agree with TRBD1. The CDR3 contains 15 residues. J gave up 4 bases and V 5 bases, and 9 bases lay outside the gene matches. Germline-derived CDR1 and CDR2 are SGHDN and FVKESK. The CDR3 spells CASSNPGQWADTQYF. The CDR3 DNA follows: TGTGCCAGCAGCAATCCGGGACAGTGGGCAGATACGCAGTATTTT.

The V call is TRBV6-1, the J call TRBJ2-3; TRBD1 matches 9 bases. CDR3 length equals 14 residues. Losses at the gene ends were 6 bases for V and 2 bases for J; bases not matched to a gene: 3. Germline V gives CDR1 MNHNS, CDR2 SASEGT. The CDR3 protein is CASRGTGNTDTQYF. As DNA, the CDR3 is TGTGCCAGCAGGGGGACAGGGAACACAGATACGCAGTATTTT.

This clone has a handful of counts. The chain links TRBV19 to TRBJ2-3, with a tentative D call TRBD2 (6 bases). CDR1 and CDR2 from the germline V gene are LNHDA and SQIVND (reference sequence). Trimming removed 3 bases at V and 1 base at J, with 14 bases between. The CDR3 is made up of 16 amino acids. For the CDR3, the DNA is TGTGCCAGTAGTATTCGCGGAGGGATTGGCACAGATACGCAGTATTTT. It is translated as CASSIRGGIGTDTQYF. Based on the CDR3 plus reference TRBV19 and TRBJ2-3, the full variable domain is DGGITQSPKYLFRKEGQNVTLSCEQNLNHDAMYWYRQDPGQGLRLIYYSQIVNDFQKGDIAEGYSVSREKKESFPLTVTSAQKNPTAFYLCASSIRGGIGTDTQYFGPGTRLTVL.

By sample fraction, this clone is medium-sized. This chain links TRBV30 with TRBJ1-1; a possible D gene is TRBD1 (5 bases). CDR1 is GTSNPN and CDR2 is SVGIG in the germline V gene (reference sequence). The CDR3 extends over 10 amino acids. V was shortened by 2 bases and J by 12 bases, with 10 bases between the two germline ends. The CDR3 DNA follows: TGTGCCTGGAGTTCGACAGTGACTTTCTTT. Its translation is CAWSSTVTFF. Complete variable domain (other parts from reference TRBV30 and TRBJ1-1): SQTIHQWPATLVQPVGSPLSLECTVEGTSNPNLYWYRQAAGRGLQLLFYSVGIGQISSEVPQNLSASRPQDRQFILSSKKLLLSDSGFYLCAWSSTVTFFGQGTRLTVV.

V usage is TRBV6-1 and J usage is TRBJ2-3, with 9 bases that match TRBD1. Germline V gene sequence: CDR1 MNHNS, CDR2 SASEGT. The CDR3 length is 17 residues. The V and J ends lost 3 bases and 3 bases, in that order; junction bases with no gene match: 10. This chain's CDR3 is CASSEPPGQGWTDTQYF. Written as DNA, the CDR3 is TGTGCCAGCAGTGAGCCCCCTGGACAGGGGTGGACAGATACGCAGTATTTT.

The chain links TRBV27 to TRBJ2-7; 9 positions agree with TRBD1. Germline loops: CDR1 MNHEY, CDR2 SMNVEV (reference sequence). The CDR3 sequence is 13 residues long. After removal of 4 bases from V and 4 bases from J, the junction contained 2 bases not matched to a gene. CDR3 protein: CASSYGQGYEQYF. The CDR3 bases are TGTGCCAGCAGTTACGGACAGGGGTACGAGCAGTACTTC.

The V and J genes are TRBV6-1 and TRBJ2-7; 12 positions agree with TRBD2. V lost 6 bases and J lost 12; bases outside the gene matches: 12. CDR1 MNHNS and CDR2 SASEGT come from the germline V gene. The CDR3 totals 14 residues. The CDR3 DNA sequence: TGTGCCAGCAGCGCCTCTAGCGGGAGGGCCCTTGGGTACTTC. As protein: CASSASSGRALGYF.

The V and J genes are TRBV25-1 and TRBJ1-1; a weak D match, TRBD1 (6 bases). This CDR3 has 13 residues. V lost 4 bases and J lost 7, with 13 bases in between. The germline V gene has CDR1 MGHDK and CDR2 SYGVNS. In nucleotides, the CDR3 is TGTGCCAGCAGTGGGGGGCGAAGTAGTGAAGCTTTCTTT. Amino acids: CASSGGRSSEAFF.